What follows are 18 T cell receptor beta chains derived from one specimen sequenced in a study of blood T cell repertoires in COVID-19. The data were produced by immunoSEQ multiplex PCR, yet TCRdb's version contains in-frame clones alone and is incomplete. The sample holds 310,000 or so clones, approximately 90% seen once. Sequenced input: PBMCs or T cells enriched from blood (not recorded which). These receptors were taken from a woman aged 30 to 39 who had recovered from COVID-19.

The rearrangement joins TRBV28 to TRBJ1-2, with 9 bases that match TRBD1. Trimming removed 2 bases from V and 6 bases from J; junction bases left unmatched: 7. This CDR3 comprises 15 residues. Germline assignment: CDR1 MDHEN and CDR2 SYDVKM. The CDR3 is CASSLTGTGSDGYTF. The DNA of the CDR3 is TGTGCCAGCAGTTTAACCGGGACAGGGAGTGATGGCTACACCTTC.

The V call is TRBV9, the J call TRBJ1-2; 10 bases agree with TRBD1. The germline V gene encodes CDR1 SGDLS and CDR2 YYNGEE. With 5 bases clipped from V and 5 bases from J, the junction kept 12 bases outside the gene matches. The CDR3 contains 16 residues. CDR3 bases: TGTGCCAGCAGTCCCACCGGGGGACAGGGGCCATATGGCTACACCTTC. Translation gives CASSPTGGQGPYGYTF.

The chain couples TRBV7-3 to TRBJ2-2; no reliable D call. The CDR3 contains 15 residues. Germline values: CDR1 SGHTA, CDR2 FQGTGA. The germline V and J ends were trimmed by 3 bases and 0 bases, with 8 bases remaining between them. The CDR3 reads CASSLLPANTGELFF. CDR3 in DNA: TGTGCCAGCAGCTTGCTACCGGCGAACACCGGGGAGCTGTTTTTT.

The CDR3 nucleotides read TGCAGCGCTGGGGACAGCTACGAGCAGTACTTC. It is translated as CSAGDSYEQYF. This chain joins TRBV29-1 and TRBJ2-7, with 7 bases that match TRBD1. The ends lost 7 bases at V and 3 bases at J; junction bases unmatched: 3. The CDR3 extends over 11 amino acids. Germline CDR1 is SQVTM and CDR2 is ANQGSEA.

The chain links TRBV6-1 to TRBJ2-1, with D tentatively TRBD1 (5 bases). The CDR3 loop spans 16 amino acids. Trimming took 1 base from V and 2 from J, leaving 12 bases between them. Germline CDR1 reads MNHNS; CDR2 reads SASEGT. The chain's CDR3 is CASSEDQGVAYNEQFF. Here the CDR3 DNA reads TGTGCCAGCAGTGAAGACCAGGGTGTGGCCTACAATGAGCAGTTCTTC.

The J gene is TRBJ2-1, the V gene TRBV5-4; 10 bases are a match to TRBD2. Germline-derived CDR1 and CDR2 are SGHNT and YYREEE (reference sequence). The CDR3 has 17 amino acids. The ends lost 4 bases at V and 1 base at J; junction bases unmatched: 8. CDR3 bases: TGTGCCAGCAGCCGGACAGCGGGAGGGATATCCTACAATGAGCAGTTCTTC. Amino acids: CASSRTAGGISYNEQFF.

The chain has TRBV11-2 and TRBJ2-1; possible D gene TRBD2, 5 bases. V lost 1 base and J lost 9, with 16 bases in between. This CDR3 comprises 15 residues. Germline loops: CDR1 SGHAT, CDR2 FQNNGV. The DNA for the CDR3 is TGTGCCAGCAGCTTAGGACCCTTTAGCGCTATTGAGCAGTTCTTC. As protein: CASSLGPFSAIEQFF.

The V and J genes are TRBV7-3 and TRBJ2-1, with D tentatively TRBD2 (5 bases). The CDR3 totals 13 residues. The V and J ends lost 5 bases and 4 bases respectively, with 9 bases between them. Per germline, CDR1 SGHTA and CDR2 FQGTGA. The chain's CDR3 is CASSPDYYNEQFF. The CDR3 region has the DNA TGTGCCAGCAGCCCTGACTATTACAATGAGCAGTTCTTC.

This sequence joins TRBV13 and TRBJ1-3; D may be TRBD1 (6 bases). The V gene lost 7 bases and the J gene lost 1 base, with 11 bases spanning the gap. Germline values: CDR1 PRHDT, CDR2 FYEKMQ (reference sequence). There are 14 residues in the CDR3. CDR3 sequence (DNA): TGTGCCAGCATCCTCCAGGGGTCTGGAAACACCATATATTTT. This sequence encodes CASILQGSGNTIYF.

The CDR3 DNA reads TGCGCCAGCAGCCCAGGGGAGGGAGCGGACACCGGGGAGCTGTTTTTT. Amino acid sequence: CASSPGEGADTGELFF. The chain joins TRBV4-1 to TRBJ2-2; the D gene is possibly TRBD2 (7 bases). The CDR3 totals 16 residues. With 4 bases removed from V and 3 bases from J, the gap between germline ends came to 15 bases. Germline CDR1 MGHRA, CDR2 YSYEKL.

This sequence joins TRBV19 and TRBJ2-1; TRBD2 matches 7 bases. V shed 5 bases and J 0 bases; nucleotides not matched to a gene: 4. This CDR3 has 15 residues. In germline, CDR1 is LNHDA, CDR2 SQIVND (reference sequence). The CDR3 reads CASSGGLSSYNEQFF. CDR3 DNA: TGTGCCAGTAGTGGGGGACTAAGCTCCTACAATGAGCAGTTCTTC.

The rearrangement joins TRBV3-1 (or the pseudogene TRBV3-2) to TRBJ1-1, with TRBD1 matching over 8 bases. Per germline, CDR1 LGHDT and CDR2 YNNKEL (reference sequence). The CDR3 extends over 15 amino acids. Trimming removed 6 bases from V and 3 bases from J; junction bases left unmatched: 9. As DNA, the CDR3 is TGTGCCAGCAGTCCCTACCAGGACAGGGACACTGAAGCTTTCTTT. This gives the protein CASSPYQDRDTEAFF.

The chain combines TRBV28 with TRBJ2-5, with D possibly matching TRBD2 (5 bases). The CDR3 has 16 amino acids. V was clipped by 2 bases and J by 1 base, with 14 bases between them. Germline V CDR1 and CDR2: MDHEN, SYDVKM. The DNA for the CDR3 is TGTGCCAGCAGTTTAGGCCGGGGTCCAGCCCAAGAGACCCAGTACTTC. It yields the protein CASSLGRGPAQETQYF.

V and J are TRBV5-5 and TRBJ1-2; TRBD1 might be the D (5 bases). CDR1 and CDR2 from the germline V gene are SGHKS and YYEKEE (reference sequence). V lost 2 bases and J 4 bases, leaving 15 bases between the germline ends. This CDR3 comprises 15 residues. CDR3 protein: CASSLIDQGSYGYTF. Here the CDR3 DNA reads TGTGCCAGCAGCTTAATTGATCAGGGCTCCTATGGCTACACCTTC.

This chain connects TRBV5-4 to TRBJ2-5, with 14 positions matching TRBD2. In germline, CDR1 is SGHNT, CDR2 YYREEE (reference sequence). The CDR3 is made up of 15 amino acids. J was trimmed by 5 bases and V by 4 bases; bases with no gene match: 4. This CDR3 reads CASSKGLAGVETQYF. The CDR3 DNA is TGTGCCAGCAGCAAGGGACTAGCGGGAGTCGAGACCCAGTACTTC.

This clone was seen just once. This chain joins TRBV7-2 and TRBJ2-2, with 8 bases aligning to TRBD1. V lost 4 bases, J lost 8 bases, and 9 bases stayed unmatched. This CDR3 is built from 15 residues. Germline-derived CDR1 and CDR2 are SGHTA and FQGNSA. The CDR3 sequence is CASSSTTGVSGELFF. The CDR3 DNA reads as TGTGCCAGCAGCTCCACGACAGGGGTATCAGGGGAGCTGTTTTTT.

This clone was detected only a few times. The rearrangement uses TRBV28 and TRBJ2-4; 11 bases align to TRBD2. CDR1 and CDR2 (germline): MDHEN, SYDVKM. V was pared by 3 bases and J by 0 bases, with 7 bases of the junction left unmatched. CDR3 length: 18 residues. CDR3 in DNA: TGTGCCAGCAGTTTGGTTAGCGGGAGGGCCTTAGCCAAAAACATTCAGTACTTC. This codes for CASSLVSGRALAKNIQYF.

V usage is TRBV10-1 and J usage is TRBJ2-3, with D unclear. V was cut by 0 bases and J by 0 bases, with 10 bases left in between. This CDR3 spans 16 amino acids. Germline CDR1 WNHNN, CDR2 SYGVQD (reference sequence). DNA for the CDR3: TGCGCCAGCAGTGAGTCCGGTAGTTTTAGCACAGATACGCAGTATTTT. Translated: CASSESGSFSTDTQYF.